The sequence of this T cell receptor (beta chain) was determined in a study of T cells in Graves' hyperthyroidism and ophthalmopathy. Study results and caveats: Blood also carried most thyroid clonotypes expanded above 0.001. Median prediction lead before ophthalmopathy onset was 6.5 months with the model.

Amplified TCR beta CDR3 regions derived from RNA transcripts. A set of HTBI primers served as the primers for a first-round RT-PCR of the TCR CDR3. TCRdb itself ran the multiplex PCR reads through MiXCR, one entry per CDR3 protein. The table records some 350,000 distinct CDR3 sequences, about 15% of them present only once. This clonotype was picked up a small number of times. Its cognate antigen is unknown. The material sequenced was blood. This receptor was obtained from a woman between 18 and 29 years old with Graves' hyperthyroidism that later progressed to Graves' ophthalmopathy.

This chain's CDR3 is CASSIGTSGIVNEQFF. The CDR3 DNA reads TGTGCCAGCAGTATCGGGACTAGCGGGATTGTGAATGAGCAGTTCTTC. The genes are TRBV27 and TRBJ2-1; TRBD2 agrees at 13 bases. Germline V gives CDR1 MNHEY, CDR2 SMNVEV (reference sequence). The length of the CDR3 is 16 residues. Germline trimming cut 5 bases from V and 7 bases from J; bases unmatched to any gene: 8.